The T cell receptor (beta chain) under discussion was sequenced for a study of OX40 agonist ivuxolimab in advanced cancers. Findings of the study overall: Partial responders receiving 0.1-3.0 mg/kg showed among the lowest clonal expansion.

Assay: immunoSEQ multiplex PCR; the TCRdb copy retains only in-frame clones and omits some. The sample has roughly 35,000 clones, about four fifths seen once. As for this clone: The antigen is unknown.

The CDR3 contains 12 residues. Germline CDR1 SGHTA, CDR2 FQGNSA. The chain combines TRBV7-2 with TRBJ2-5; D gene ambiguous. The J call is in doubt because the DNA end fits TRBJ2-7 better. Sequencing used CD4+ or CD8+ T cells sorted from blood, obtained in a trial of the OX40 agonist ivuxolimab. This sequence originates from an adult with an advanced solid tumor such as melanoma, head and neck, liver or kidney cancer. The CDR3 nucleotides are TGTGCCAGCAGCTTAATTGGCTACGAGCAGTACTTC. Residues: CASSLIGYEQYF.